The rows below give T cell receptor beta chains drawn from one sample of a study of blood T cell repertoires in COVID-19. Measured with immunoSEQ multiplex PCR; TCRdb has only the in-frame clones, and not every one. This table holds roughly 60,000 clones, 80% to 90% found once. Sequencing was done on a sample of peripheral blood. The receptors come from a man aged 80 or over with acute or convalescent COVID-19. Each CDR3 is given with its conserved first and last residue. D genes are given only for firm matches. Clone sizes are given selectively: once, few, many, or a class where the clone is expanded.

v_gene: TRBV4-1; j_gene: TRBJ2-2; d_gene: NA; abundance: NA; CDR3nt: TGCGCCAGCAGCCGACAAGAAAGGGGCGAAACCGGGGAGCTGTTTTTT; CDR3aa: CASSRQERGETGELFF
v_gene: TRBV9; j_gene: TRBJ1-2; d_gene: TRBD1; abundance: NA; CDR3nt: TGTGCCAGCAGCGTAGATCCCGGACAGGGAGGCTACACCTTC; CDR3aa: CASSVDPGQGGYTF
v_gene: TRBV9; j_gene: TRBJ1-2; d_gene: NA; abundance: few; CDR3nt: TGTGCCAGCAGCGTAGGGGTAGAACAGGGCGGAGGCTACACCTTC; CDR3aa: CASSVGVEQGGGYTF
v_gene: TRBV6-5; j_gene: TRBJ2-2; d_gene: TRBD2; abundance: NA; CDR3nt: TGTGCCAGCAGACTAGCGGGGAGGGCCGGGGAGCTGTTTTTT; CDR3aa: CASRLAGRAGELFF
v_gene: TRBV7-2; j_gene: TRBJ2-5; d_gene: NA; abundance: few; CDR3nt: TGTGCCAGCAGCTTAGGAGGGCGGGGGCTGAGGTCTGGCCACTTC; CDR3aa: CASSLGGRGLRSGHF
v_gene: TRBV3-1/TRBV3-2; j_gene: TRBJ2-7; d_gene: NA; abundance: NA; CDR3nt: TGTGCCAGCAGCCAAGGGACAAACGAGCAGTACTTC; CDR3aa: CASSQGTNEQYF
v_gene: TRBV10-2; j_gene: TRBJ2-3; d_gene: TRBD2; abundance: once; CDR3nt: TGCGCCAGCAGGGGCGGGGGAAGTGGAGATACGCAGTATTTT; CDR3aa: CASRGGGSGDTQYF
v_gene: TRBV4-1; j_gene: TRBJ2-5; d_gene: NA; abundance: few; CDR3nt: TGCGCCAGCAGCCAAGATGGGCATCAAGGAGAGACCCAGTACTTC; CDR3aa: CASSQDGHQGETQYF
v_gene: TRBV4-1; j_gene: TRBJ1-1; d_gene: NA; abundance: NA; CDR3nt: TGCGCCAGCAGCCAAGACTCGCTATACACTGAAGCTTTCTTT; CDR3aa: CASSQDSLYTEAFF
v_gene: TRBV6-1; j_gene: TRBJ1-2; d_gene: NA; abundance: many; CDR3nt: TGTGCCAGCAGTGAGGGAACAGGGCTCTATGGCTACACCTTC; CDR3aa: CASSEGTGLYGYTF
v_gene: TRBV10-3; j_gene: TRBJ1-2; d_gene: TRBD1; abundance: NA; CDR3nt: TGTGCCATCAGTGAGTCGAGGACAGGGGCCCATAACTATGGCTACACCTTC; CDR3aa: CAISESRTGAHNYGYTF
v_gene: TRBV6-2/TRBV6-3; j_gene: TRBJ2-1; d_gene: TRBD2; abundance: once; CDR3nt: TGTGCCAGCAGTGCCCTAGCGGGGCGAAACTATGAGCAGTTCTTC; CDR3aa: CASSALAGRNYEQFF
v_gene: TRBV9; j_gene: TRBJ2-1; d_gene: NA; abundance: NA; CDR3nt: TGTGCCAGCAGCGCCGAGTCCTACAATGAGCAGTTCTTC; CDR3aa: CASSAESYNEQFF
v_gene: TRBV9; j_gene: TRBJ2-1; d_gene: TRBD2; abundance: NA; CDR3nt: TGTGCCAGCAGCGGGGGGGACTATTTAGGCTACAATGAGCAGTTCTTC; CDR3aa: CASSGGDYLGYNEQFF
v_gene: TRBV7-9; j_gene: TRBJ1-2; d_gene: NA; abundance: NA; CDR3nt: TGTGCCAGCAGCGCCCGGACAGCGCGCCGGGGTGGCTACACCTTC; CDR3aa: CASSARTARRGGYTF
v_gene: TRBV5-1; j_gene: TRBJ1-2; d_gene: TRBD1; abundance: NA; CDR3nt: TGCGCCAGCAGCCCCACGACAGGGGGCGGTGGCTACACCTTC; CDR3aa: CASSPTTGGGGYTF
v_gene: TRBV27; j_gene: TRBJ1-1; d_gene: TRBD1; abundance: NA; CDR3nt: TGTGCCAGCAGTTCCCTTCGACAGGGTTCCAACACTGAAGCTTTCTTT; CDR3aa: CASSSLRQGSNTEAFF
v_gene: TRBV5-1; j_gene: TRBJ2-7; d_gene: NA; abundance: NA; CDR3nt: TGCGCCAGCAGCCCTTATCATACAGGCTCCGAGCAGTACTTC; CDR3aa: CASSPYHTGSEQYF
v_gene: TRBV18; j_gene: TRBJ1-1; d_gene: NA; abundance: NA; CDR3nt: TGTGCCAGCTCAATGGACAGGAACACTGAAGCTTTCTTT; CDR3aa: CASSMDRNTEAFF
v_gene: TRBV5-1; j_gene: TRBJ2-7; d_gene: NA; abundance: NA; CDR3nt: TGCGCCAGCAGCTTGTCCGGGGTAGCCTACGAGCAGTACTTC; CDR3aa: CASSLSGVAYEQYF
v_gene: TRBV7-9; j_gene: TRBJ2-3; d_gene: TRBD2; abundance: NA; CDR3nt: TGTGCCACCGGACTAGCGGGGATCACAGATACGCAGTATTTT; CDR3aa: CATGLAGITDTQYF
v_gene: TRBV19; j_gene: TRBJ1-2; d_gene: NA; abundance: few; CDR3nt: TGTGCCAGTAGTACGGGATTCAACTATGGCTACACCTTC; CDR3aa: CASSTGFNYGYTF
v_gene: TRBV5-1; j_gene: TRBJ1-4; d_gene: TRBD1; abundance: NA; CDR3nt: TGCGCCAGCAGCCCGGACCGACAGGGCCGTAATGAAAAACTGTTTTTT; CDR3aa: CASSPDRQGRNEKLFF
v_gene: TRBV19; j_gene: TRBJ1-3; d_gene: NA; abundance: NA; CDR3nt: TGTGCCAGTCACTACGGTGGCCCCGGAAACACCATATATTTT; CDR3aa: CASHYGGPGNTIYF
v_gene: TRBV7-8; j_gene: TRBJ1-6; d_gene: NA; abundance: NA; CDR3nt: TGTGCCAGCAGCTCCGACAGGACCGGAACCCTCCACTTT; CDR3aa: CASSSDRTGTLHF
v_gene: TRBV7-9; j_gene: TRBJ1-1; d_gene: NA; abundance: NA; CDR3nt: TGTGCCAGCAGCTTAGATGGGGGGGCGTCGAAGGACACTGAAGCTTTCTTT; CDR3aa: CASSLDGGASKDTEAFF
v_gene: TRBV2; j_gene: TRBJ2-5; d_gene: NA; abundance: NA; CDR3nt: TGTGCCAGCAGTTCGAGGACAAGAACAGAGACCCAGTACTTC; CDR3aa: CASSSRTRTETQYF
v_gene: TRBV2; j_gene: TRBJ1-2; d_gene: NA; abundance: NA; CDR3nt: TGTGCCAGCAGTGCGGACACTCATGGCTACACCTTC; CDR3aa: CASSADTHGYTF
v_gene: TRBV19; j_gene: TRBJ1-3; d_gene: TRBD1; abundance: NA; CDR3nt: TGTGCCAGTAGGGGGACAGGGGCCGTTTCTGGAAACACCATATATTTT; CDR3aa: CASRGTGAVSGNTIYF
v_gene: TRBV6-1; j_gene: TRBJ2-7; d_gene: TRBD1; abundance: NA; CDR3nt: TGTGCCAGCAGTGGAGACCCCCGGGACAGTCGGGCCTACGAGCAGTACTTC; CDR3aa: CASSGDPRDSRAYEQYF
v_gene: TRBV7-7; j_gene: TRBJ2-5; d_gene: NA; abundance: NA; CDR3nt: TGTGCTAGCAGCTATATAGGAGGGGAACAAGAGACCCAGTACTTC; CDR3aa: CASSYIGGEQETQYF
v_gene: TRBV6-2/TRBV6-3; j_gene: TRBJ1-2; d_gene: NA; abundance: NA; CDR3nt: TGTGCCAGCAGCCTCACTGTCGCCTATGGCTACACCTTC; CDR3aa: CASSLTVAYGYTF
v_gene: TRBV11-3; j_gene: TRBJ2-1; d_gene: TRBD2; abundance: NA; CDR3nt: TGTGCCAGCAGCTCGCTAGCGGGGGGGCAGTCTGAGCAGTTCTTC; CDR3aa: CASSSLAGGQSEQFF
v_gene: TRBV18; j_gene: TRBJ2-7; d_gene: TRBD1; abundance: NA; CDR3nt: TGTGCCAGCTCTCCGACAGGGGGCGCGCACGAGCAGTACTTC; CDR3aa: CASSPTGGAHEQYF
v_gene: TRBV10-3; j_gene: TRBJ1-5; d_gene: TRBD1; abundance: once; CDR3nt: TGTGCCATCAAGGCGGACAGGGGACCTGAGGCCCAGCATTTT; CDR3aa: CAIKADRGPEAQHF
v_gene: TRBV29-1; j_gene: TRBJ2-7; d_gene: TRBD2; abundance: NA; CDR3nt: TGCAGCGTCCAACTAGCGGGTGTTCTCTACGAGCAGTACTTC; CDR3aa: CSVQLAGVLYEQYF
v_gene: TRBV4-2; j_gene: TRBJ1-4; d_gene: TRBD1; abundance: NA; CDR3nt: TGTGCCAGCAGCCAAGAGGAACAGGGGAATGAAAAACTGTTTTTT; CDR3aa: CASSQEEQGNEKLFF
v_gene: TRBV5-5; j_gene: TRBJ2-7; d_gene: TRBD2; abundance: NA; CDR3nt: TGTGCCAGCAGCTTGTCGGGGGGGCTCTACGAGCAGTACTTC; CDR3aa: CASSLSGGLYEQYF
v_gene: TRBV19; j_gene: TRBJ1-5; d_gene: NA; abundance: NA; CDR3nt: TGTGCCAGTAGTATTGCGGGGGCTGGGGGCAATCAGCCCCAGCATTTT; CDR3aa: CASSIAGAGGNQPQHF
v_gene: TRBV7-8; j_gene: TRBJ1-2; d_gene: TRBD1; abundance: NA; CDR3nt: TGTGCCAGCAGCCGGGGACAGGGAGAATATGGCTACACCTTC; CDR3aa: CASSRGQGEYGYTF
v_gene: TRBV5-6; j_gene: TRBJ2-2; d_gene: TRBD2; abundance: NA; CDR3nt: TGTGCCAGCAGCCCCCGGGGGGGGGATGGGACCGGGGAGCTGTTTTTT; CDR3aa: CASSPRGGDGTGELFF
v_gene: TRBV6-5; j_gene: TRBJ1-2; d_gene: TRBD1; abundance: NA; CDR3nt: TGTGCCAGCAGCCGGACAGGGCGAGACTATGGCTACACCTTC; CDR3aa: CASSRTGRDYGYTF
v_gene: TRBV6-5; j_gene: TRBJ1-1; d_gene: NA; abundance: NA; CDR3nt: TGTGCCAGCAGTTACTCTAAGAACACTGAAGCTTTCTTT; CDR3aa: CASSYSKNTEAFF
v_gene: TRBV11-2; j_gene: TRBJ2-1; d_gene: TRBD2; abundance: NA; CDR3nt: TGTGCCAGCAGCTTAGCGGGGGGGGGTTACAATGAGCAGTTCTTC; CDR3aa: CASSLAGGGYNEQFF
v_gene: TRBV4-2; j_gene: TRBJ1-4; d_gene: NA; abundance: few; CDR3nt: TGTGCCAGCAGCCAAGGATCCCTACAGTCTAATGAAAAACTGTTTTTT; CDR3aa: CASSQGSLQSNEKLFF
v_gene: TRBV25-1; j_gene: TRBJ2-1; d_gene: NA; abundance: NA; CDR3nt: TGTGCCAGCAGTTCCACAGGTTACTGGCCTTTCTTC; CDR3aa: CASSSTGYWPFF
v_gene: TRBV6-5; j_gene: TRBJ2-7; d_gene: NA; abundance: NA; CDR3nt: TGTGCCAGCATTAACAGGGGAGGTGTCTACGAGCAGTACTTC; CDR3aa: CASINRGGVYEQYF
v_gene: TRBV19; j_gene: TRBJ2-3; d_gene: TRBD2; abundance: NA; CDR3nt: TGTGCCAGTAGTATTGGGCTAGCGGGGTATGAGACAGATACGCAGTATTTT; CDR3aa: CASSIGLAGYETDTQYF
v_gene: TRBV6-5; j_gene: TRBJ1-2; d_gene: TRBD1; abundance: NA; CDR3nt: TGTGCCAGCAGTTCACAGACAGGGGGCTATGGCTACACCTTC; CDR3aa: CASSSQTGGYGYTF
v_gene: TRBV5-1; j_gene: TRBJ2-7; d_gene: TRBD2; abundance: NA; CDR3nt: TGCGCCAGCAGCTTGGGCGGACTAGCGGGGAATGAGCAGTACTTC; CDR3aa: CASSLGGLAGNEQYF
v_gene: TRBV29-1; j_gene: TRBJ1-2; d_gene: TRBD1; abundance: NA; CDR3nt: TGCAGCTCGAACGCACTCGGACAGGGGGCTAACTATGGCTACACCTTC; CDR3aa: CSSNALGQGANYGYTF
v_gene: TRBV28; j_gene: TRBJ1-2; d_gene: NA; abundance: NA; CDR3nt: TGTGCCAGCACCATCCCAACAGCTATGGGCTACACCTTC; CDR3aa: CASTIPTAMGYTF
v_gene: TRBV2; j_gene: TRBJ1-2; d_gene: NA; abundance: once; CDR3nt: TGTGCCAGCAGCTCCGACAGTCGCTTTGGCTACACCTTC; CDR3aa: CASSSDSRFGYTF
v_gene: TRBV7-3; j_gene: TRBJ2-4; d_gene: TRBD2; abundance: NA; CDR3nt: TGTGCCAGCAGCTTCGGGGGGACCGGTGGAAACATTCAGTACTTC; CDR3aa: CASSFGGTGGNIQYF
v_gene: TRBV27; j_gene: TRBJ1-6; d_gene: TRBD1; abundance: NA; CDR3nt: TGTGCCAGCAGTGCCTACCCGGGACAGAGCTCCTATAATTCACCCCTCCACTTT; CDR3aa: CASSAYPGQSSYNSPLHF